This T cell receptor beta chain was sequenced during a study of T cell responses to AZD1222 COVID-19 vaccine listed by TCRdb under 2021. In terms of the full investigation: A total of under 250 trial participants underwent TCR sequencing, of whom about 200 had received two doses of AZD1222 and about 26 had received two doses of the MenACWY control vaccine. Enrollment into the trials was organized by age into subgroups of 18-55, 56-69 and 70-plus years, and those subgroups contained about 150, 27 and 61 TCR-sequenced participants, respectively. What the research found in general, with its limitations: Because no day 14 peak-response samples were available, the repertoires could be characterized only after the peak T cell response. In the small 56-69-year group, the increase in depth fell short of significance, most likely because of low power. The whole spike protein was spanned by vaccine-associated CD4 TCRs, and dominant responses were seen in regions 160-218 and 743-854. Conclusions about previously exposed vaccinees are limited because only six or seven AZD1222 recipients were SARS-CoV-2 seropositive at baseline. Epitopes outside the regions mutated in the B.1.351 and B.1.1.7 variants were reportedly recognized by nearly half of the unique spike-specific TCRs. After two AZD1222 doses, spike-specific TCR breadth and depth were significantly higher than at day 0 and than in MenACWY recipients. Most participants were white British and females outnumbered males, and the authors suggested that clonal diversity may have been underestimated.

The CDR3 regions of human TCRbeta chains were analyzed by immunosequencing. The paper's data handling went like this. TCRs in the repertoires were compared against a reference library of SARS-CoV-2-specific TCRs that had been generated with the MIRA antigen-specificity platform. Breadth was defined as the fraction of unique TCRs that were SARS-CoV-2-associated, and depth was defined as the fraction of total T cells that were SARS-CoV-2-associated. Using the MIRA data, each spike-specific TCR was assigned both to the spike region to which the TCR was reactive and to a CD4 or CD8 class. Log10-transformed breadth and depth values were compared by one-way ANOVA with Sidak's multiple comparisons tests. Drawn from immuneACCESS, this table holds only the in-frame rearrangements with V and J called that TCRdb kept. Clones are partly lost; checked studies trace under half to an unresolved V gene and leave the rest unexplained. From that table come the V and J calls and clone size; the DNA was used to work out D and trimming. The sample profile shows roughly 93,000 clones; nearly 90% of them were found once. The top ten clones comprise approximately 3% of the sample.

On this clone: Its target antigen remains unknown. The input lacks base qualities; no much larger clone sits a single base away.

In the paper's terms, the time point label means: baseline before first vaccination. Explained via the paper, the treatment or condition label denotes: meningococcal conjugate vaccine given as trial control. The vaccinee samples were drawn from two UK trials, COV001 and COV002, one of which was a single-blind randomized controlled phase 2/3 trial testing AZD1222 (ChAdOx1 nCoV-19) in healthy adults. For TCRbeta chain sequencing, PBMC samples were collected from trial participants at day 0 and at day 28 after the second dose. This sequence was found in an adult in good health. This sample comprised peripheral blood, obtained on day 0 of MenACWY control vaccination.

The nucleotides read TGTGCCAGCAGCTTCACTTCACTAGCGGGGGGGCCCGACGGGGAGCTGTTTTTT. This yields the protein CASSFTSLAGGPDGELFF. The sequence links TRBV7-7 to TRBJ2-2; 13 nucleotides in the junction match TRBD2. Including cysteine and phenylalanine, the CDR3 has 18 amino acids. The only DNA kept is the CDR3, 54 bases in frame from the first base. Here V drops 3 bases and J drops 7 bases, and the junction holds 11 bases not matched to any gene. CDR1 and CDR2, looked up from the germline V gene (reference sequence), are SSHAT and FNYEAQ.